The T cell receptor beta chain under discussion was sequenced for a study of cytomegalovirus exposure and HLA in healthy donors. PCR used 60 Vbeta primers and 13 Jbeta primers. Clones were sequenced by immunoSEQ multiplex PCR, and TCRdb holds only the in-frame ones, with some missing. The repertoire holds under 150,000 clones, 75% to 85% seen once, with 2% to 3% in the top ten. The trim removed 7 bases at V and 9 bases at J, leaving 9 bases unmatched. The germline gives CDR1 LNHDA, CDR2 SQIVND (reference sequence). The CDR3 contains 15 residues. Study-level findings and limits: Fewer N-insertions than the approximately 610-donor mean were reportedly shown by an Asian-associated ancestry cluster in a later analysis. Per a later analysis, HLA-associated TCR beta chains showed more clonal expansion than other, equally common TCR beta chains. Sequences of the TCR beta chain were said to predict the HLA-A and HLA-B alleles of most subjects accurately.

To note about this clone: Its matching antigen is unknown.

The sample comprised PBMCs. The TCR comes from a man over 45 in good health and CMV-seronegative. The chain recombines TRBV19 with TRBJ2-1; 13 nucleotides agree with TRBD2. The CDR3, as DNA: TGTGCCAGTACCCTACTAGCGGGGGGGCAGATTGAGCAGTTCTTC. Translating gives CASTLLAGGQIEQFF.